The 30 T cell receptor beta chains given below trace back to one sample, sequenced in a study of human T cells and chemical hapten exposure. Using its own MiXCR run on the RACE reads, TCRdb lists one record per CDR3 protein. The sample has 70,000 to 75,000 distinct CDR3 sequences, around a third seen once. The time point is: patch test 1, 2 weeks after DPC sensitization. Documented treatment: therapeutic diphenylcyclopropenone sensitization with weekly scalp DPC. The sequencing here drew on whole blood, taken in connection with sensitization to the hapten diphenylcyclopropenone (DPC). Source of these receptors: a man aged 40-55 years with alopecia areata. Some clones in this sample may be carry-over from other donors' samples.

The chain combines TRBV20-1 with TRBJ1-4, with D tentatively TRBD1 (5 bases). The CDR3 loop spans 13 amino acids. CDR1 DFQATT and CDR2 SNEGSKA come from the germline V gene (reference sequence). V was clipped by 3 bases and J by 6 bases, with 11 bases between them. CDR3 DNA: TGCAGTGCTAGCGGCAGGGAGGATGAAAAACTGTTTTTT. Protein: CSASGREDEKLFF.

This clonotype has just a few counts. As DNA, the CDR3 is TGCGCCAGCAGCCCGCAAGCGGCGAACTCTGGAAACACCATATATTTT. Its protein product is CASSPQAANSGNTIYF. The chain links TRBV4-1 to TRBJ1-3; unclear D gene. The CDR3 extends over 16 amino acids. CDR1 and CDR2 (germline): MGHRA, YSYEKL. V was clipped by 4 bases and J by 0 bases, with 13 bases between them.

V gene TRBV28 combines with J gene TRBJ2-1; TRBD1 matches at 8 bases. Germline V lookup: CDR1 MDHEN, CDR2 SYDVKM. J lost 7 bases, V lost 4 bases, and 3 bases had no gene match. The length of the CDR3 is 13 residues. CDR3 loop: CASSSRGRNEQFF. The CDR3, as DNA: TGTGCCAGCAGTTCCAGGGGGCGTAATGAGCAGTTCTTC.

The sample holds a few counts of this clonotype. This sequence joins TRBV29-1 and TRBJ2-1; 11 positions match TRBD2. Trimming cost V 4 bases and J 1 base; bases outside gene matches: 18. The CDR3 spans 20 residues. The germline CDR1 and CDR2 sequences are SQVTM and ANQGSEA. The CDR3: CSVAPIQSTSGRGSYNEQFF. The CDR3 bases are TGCAGCGTTGCCCCCATACAGAGCACTAGCGGGAGAGGGTCCTACAATGAGCAGTTCTTC.

This chain joins TRBV28 and TRBJ2-7, with 14 bases identical to TRBD2. There are 20 residues in the CDR3. Germline assignment: CDR1 MDHEN and CDR2 SYDVKM. V gave up 1 base and J gave up 1 base; unmatched junction bases: 12. CDR3 sequence: CASSLLVPTSGRGLSYEQYF. The CDR3 coding sequence is TGTGCCAGCAGTTTATTAGTTCCGACTAGCGGGAGGGGGTTGTCCTACGAGCAGTACTTC. The whole variable domain, filled in from reference TRBV28 and TRBJ2-7, reads DVKVTQSSRYLVKRTGEKVFLECVQDMDHENMFWYRQDPGLGLRLIYFSYDVKMKEKGDIPEGYSVSREKKERFSLILESASTNQTSMYLCASSLLVPTSGRGLSYEQYFGPGTRLTVT.

This chain connects TRBV6-2 or TRBV6-3 to TRBJ2-1, with 12 bases fitting TRBD2. After removal of 2 bases from V and 2 bases from J, the junction contained 7 bases not matched to a gene. The germline V gene encodes CDR1 MNHEY and CDR2 SVGEGT. This CDR3 contains 18 residues. As DNA, the CDR3 is TGTGCCAGCAGTTACCGGGCTAGCGGGAGGGGGGCCTACAATGAGCAGTTCTTC. It specifies CASSYRASGRGAYNEQFF.

V gene TRBV6-6 combines with J gene TRBJ2-5; D possibly uses TRBD1 or TRBD2 (5 bases each). Germline CDR1 and CDR2: MNHNY and SVGAGI (reference sequence). Trimming stripped 6 bases from V and 5 bases from J, with 16 bases between. The CDR3 runs 14 residues. CDR3 bases: TGTGCCAGCAGCTCCCACATGAGGGACGAGACCCAGTACTTC. Translated, it gives CASSSHMRDETQYF.

This sequence joins TRBV10-3 and TRBJ1-5, with D unresolved. Germline CDR1 is ENHRY and CDR2 is SYGVKD. Trimming left V 0 bases short and J 3 bases short, with 3 bases between. The CDR3 has 13 residues. CDR3: CAISESDNQPQHF. CDR3 nucleotides: TGTGCCATCAGTGAGTCCGACAATCAGCCCCAGCATTTT.

This clonotype has just a few counts. The chain joins TRBV20-1 to TRBJ1-6, with D maybe TRBD1 (6 bases). CDR3 length: 15 amino acids. CDR1 is DFQATT and CDR2 is SNEGSKA in the germline V gene (reference sequence). Trimming stripped 7 bases from V and 4 bases from J, with 17 bases between. DNA for the CDR3: TGCAGTGTTCTAGCAGGGGCCCGTTATAATTCACCCCTCCACTTT. Translation: CSVLAGARYNSPLHF.

V is TRBV4-2 and J is TRBJ2-3, with D perhaps TRBD1 or TRBD2 (5 bases each). This CDR3 contains 16 residues. V lost 0 bases and J 1 base, leaving 11 bases between the germline ends. CDR1 is LGHNA and CDR2 is YNFKEQ in the germline V gene. In DNA form, the CDR3 reads TGTGCCAGCAGCCAAGATGGGGCGGGCCGCACAGATACGCAGTATTTT. Its protein product is CASSQDGAGRTDTQYF.

This clonotype was counted between two and nine times. An end of the junction differs from the germline gene, which may be a read error. J is TRBJ1-5 and V is TRBV2; no firm D call. The CDR3 sequence is 14 residues long. Germline loops: CDR1 SNHLY, CDR2 FYNNEI. CDR3 nucleotide sequence: TGTGCCAGCGGTGAAACCTACGGCAATCAGCCCCAGCATTTT. It is translated as CASGETYGNQPQHF. Combining the CDR3 with reference TRBV2 and TRBJ1-5 gives the whole variable domain EPEVTQTPSHQVTQMGQEVILRCVPISNHLYFYWYRQILGQKVEFLVSFYNNEISEKSEIFDDQFSVERPDGSNFTLKIRSTKLEDSAMYFCASGETYGNQPQHFGDGTRLSIL.

The rearrangement links TRBV19 to TRBJ1-1, with 8 bases aligning to TRBD1. CDR3 length: 17 amino acids. The V gene end was trimmed by 7 bases and the J gene end by 1 base; junction bases not matched to a gene: 14. Germline V gives CDR1 LNHDA, CDR2 SQIVND (reference sequence). CDR3 sequence reads: CASTDSAGGAGNTEAFF. CDR3 in DNA: TGTGCCAGTACAGACTCGGCAGGGGGCGCCGGGAACACTGAAGCTTTCTTT.

This rearrangement joins TRBV7-9 to TRBJ1-5, with D hard to call. Germline values: CDR1 SEHNR, CDR2 FQNEAQ (reference sequence). This CDR3 is 12 amino acids long. V was clipped by 1 base and J by 6 bases, with 4 bases between them. CDR3 sequence (DNA): TGTGCCAGCAGCTTAGATAGTCAGCCCCAGCATTTT. Residues: CASSLDSQPQHF.

The rearrangement links TRBV12-3 or TRBV12-4 to TRBJ2-6; D could derive from TRBD1 or TRBD2 (5 bases each). The CDR3 runs to 14 residues. Trimming cost V 8 bases and J 4 bases, with 12 bases left between them. CDR3 in amino acids: CASLRGTGANVLTF. CDR3 DNA sequence: TGTGCCAGCCTTCGGGGCACCGGGGCCAACGTCCTGACTTTC.

This clonotype was counted a few times. This chain uses TRBV28 with TRBJ2-3; D gene unclear. This CDR3 region has 15 residues. Germline assignment: CDR1 MDHEN and CDR2 SYDVKM. Deletions cut 7 bases from V and 1 base from J, with 15 bases between. CDR3 sequence: CASIRRIGGTDTQYF. In DNA form, the CDR3 reads TGTGCCAGCATTCGGCGGATTGGGGGCACAGATACGCAGTATTTT.

A remark on this clonotype: Just one base apart from a much larger clone, this may be a read error. The V and J genes are TRBV6-2 or TRBV6-3 and TRBJ2-6; 8 bases map to TRBD1. Germline loops: CDR1 MNHEY, CDR2 SVGEGT. The CDR3 sequence is 16 residues long. Trimming took 6 bases from V and 1 from J; bases not matched to a gene: 5. CDR3 bases: TGTGCCAGCAGATATAACAGGGGGTCTGGGGCCAACGTCCTGACTTTC. It specifies CASRYNRGSGANVLTF.

This clonotype was observed a few times. The chain recombines TRBV12-3 or TRBV12-4 with TRBJ2-2, with TRBD1 matching over 10 bases. V dropped 5 bases and J dropped 5; count of bases not matched to a gene: 2. The CDR3 is made up of 14 amino acids. Here the CDR3 DNA reads TGTGCCAGCAGTCCGGGACAGGGGACCGGGGAGCTGTTTTTT. Protein: CASSPGQGTGELFF.

This clonotype was seen a handful of times. The genes are TRBV6-5 and TRBJ2-2; 7 bases fit TRBD2. Per germline, CDR1 MNHEY and CDR2 SVGAGI. This CDR3 has 15 amino acids. Trimming took 2 bases from V and 2 from J; bases not matched to a gene: 2. The CDR3 reads CASSYGTINTGELFF. The CDR3 DNA reads TGTGCCAGCAGTTACGGGACTATAAACACCGGGGAGCTGTTTTTT.

The chain joins TRBV12-3 or TRBV12-4 to TRBJ2-5; 8 nucleotides line up with TRBD2. This CDR3 is 18 amino acids long. V shed 6 bases and J 0 bases; nucleotides not matched to a gene: 15. The CDR3 loop is CASSAAFGGRSYQETQYF. Written as DNA, the CDR3 is TGTGCCAGCAGCGCAGCATTTGGCGGGAGGTCCTACCAAGAGACCCAGTACTTC.

The chain joins TRBV2 to TRBJ2-1; D is undetermined. Germline loops: CDR1 SNHLY, CDR2 FYNNEI. The V and J ends lost 5 bases and 10 bases respectively, with 12 bases between them. The CDR3 extends over 12 amino acids. CDR3 coding DNA: TGTGCCAGCAGTTCCCCGGTCAGCGAGCAGTTCTTC. This encodes CASSSPVSEQFF.

The DNA for the CDR3 is TGTGCCAGCTCACCAGACAGGGCAACAGATACGCAGTATTTT. It codes for CASSPDRATDTQYF. The rearrangement links TRBV18 to TRBJ2-3; 7 nucleotides agree with TRBD1. Unmatched junction bases numbered 2, after V lost 2 bases and J lost 3 bases. The CDR3 totals 14 residues. CDR1 KGHSH and CDR2 LQKENI come from the germline V gene.

J is TRBJ1-6 and V is TRBV6-5, with D uncertain. CDR3 size: 12 residues. Looked up from germline, CDR1 is MNHEY and CDR2 is SVGAGI. V lost 6 bases, J lost 7 bases, and 7 bases lay in between. CDR3 sequence (DNA): TGTGCCAGCAGCCGTAAAAATTCACCCCTCCACTTT. Encoded protein: CASSRKNSPLHF.

J is TRBJ2-3 and V is TRBV14; no firm D call. Germline V gives CDR1 SGHDN, CDR2 FVKESK. Trimming took off 0 bases at V and 1 base at J, with 14 bases between the two ends. This CDR3 is built from 17 residues. This CDR3 is CASSQDKGGMRTDTQYF. The CDR3 bases are TGTGCCAGCAGCCAAGACAAGGGCGGTATGCGCACAGATACGCAGTATTTT.

This clonotype has a single count. Germline is not matched at one junction end, which may reflect a read error. This rearrangement joins TRBV6-2 or TRBV6-3 to TRBJ1-1; possibly TRBD1 for D (5 bases). Per germline, CDR1 MNHEY and CDR2 SVGEGT. The CDR3 sequence is 12 residues long. The CDR3 region has the DNA TGTGCCAGCAGTTTCGCGGGGGTTGAAACTTTCTTT. Translation: CASSFAGVETFF.

The rearrangement links TRBV20-1 to TRBJ2-5; D may be TRBD2 (5 bases). The CDR3 totals 13 residues. Trimming took 1 base from V and 5 from J, leaving 11 bases between them. The germline V gene encodes CDR1 DFQATT and CDR2 SNEGSKA (reference sequence). The chain's CDR3 is CSARGLGSETQYF. In DNA, the CDR3 is TGCAGTGCTAGAGGGCTAGGGAGCGAGACCCAGTACTTC.

The J gene is TRBJ2-5, the V gene TRBV12-3 or TRBV12-4, with D possibly matching TRBD1 (5 bases). This CDR3 region has 15 residues. V was shortened by 6 bases and J by 3 bases, with 17 bases between the two germline ends. The CDR3 loop reads CASSRRQPGEETQYF. The CDR3 nucleotides are TGTGCCAGCAGCCGGAGACAGCCAGGCGAAGAGACCCAGTACTTC.

The CDR3 DNA reads TGTGCCAGCAGTAGCGTTAACACAGATACGCAGTATTTT. This gives the protein CASSSVNTDTQYF. V is TRBV28 and J is TRBJ2-3; D uncertain. Trimming removed 5 bases from V and 2 bases from J, with 8 bases in between. The CDR3 runs 13 residues. Germline V CDR1 and CDR2: MDHEN, SYDVKM. Complete variable domain (other parts from reference TRBV28 and TRBJ2-3): DVKVTQSSRYLVKRTGEKVFLECVQDMDHENMFWYRQDPGLGLRLIYFSYDVKMKEKGDIPEGYSVSREKKERFSLILESASTNQTSMYLCASSSVNTDTQYFGPGTRLTVL.

V is TRBV6-5 and J is TRBJ1-6; tentatively, D is TRBD1 (6 bases). Germline V lookup: CDR1 MNHEY, CDR2 SVGAGI. V gave up 2 bases and J gave up 7 bases, with 9 bases separating them. This CDR3 has 14 amino acids. The CDR3 loop is CASSYRGENSPLHF. In DNA form, the CDR3 reads TGTGCCAGCAGTTACAGGGGGGAGAATTCACCCCTCCACTTT.

This clonotype turned up a few times. This rearrangement joins TRBV5-1 to TRBJ2-3; TRBD2 matches 11 bases. Germline lookup yields CDR1 SGHRS and CDR2 YFSETQ. CDR3 size: 19 residues. V trimming: 1 base; J trimming: 4 bases; junction bases outside the gene matches: 14. The chain's CDR3 is CASSLPTQLTSGSADTQYF. The CDR3, as DNA: TGCGCCAGCAGCTTGCCGACACAACTTACTAGCGGGAGCGCAGATACGCAGTATTTT.

V is TRBV4-1 and J is TRBJ2-3; D is perhaps TRBD1 (6 bases). The CDR3 covers 13 residues. Per germline, CDR1 MGHRA and CDR2 YSYEKL. With 4 bases removed from V and 7 bases from J, the gap between germline ends came to 12 bases. CDR3 bases: TGCGCCAGCAGCCCGGGGACATTTAATACGCAGTATTTT. Encoded protein: CASSPGTFNTQYF.